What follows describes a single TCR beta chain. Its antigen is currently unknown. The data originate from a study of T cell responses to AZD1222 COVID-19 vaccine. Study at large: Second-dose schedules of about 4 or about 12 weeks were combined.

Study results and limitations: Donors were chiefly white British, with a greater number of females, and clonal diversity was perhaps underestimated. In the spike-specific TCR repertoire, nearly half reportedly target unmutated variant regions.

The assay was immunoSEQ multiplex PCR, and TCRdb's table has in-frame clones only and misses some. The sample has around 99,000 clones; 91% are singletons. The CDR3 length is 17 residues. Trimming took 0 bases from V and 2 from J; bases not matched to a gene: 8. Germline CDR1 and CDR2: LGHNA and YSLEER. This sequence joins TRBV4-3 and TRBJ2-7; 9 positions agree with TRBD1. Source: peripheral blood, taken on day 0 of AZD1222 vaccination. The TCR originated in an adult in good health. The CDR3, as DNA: TGCGCCAGCAGCCAAGATTCTCGGACAGGGGTCCCCTACGAGCAGTACTTC. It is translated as CASSQDSRTGVPYEQYF.